The present TCR beta chain was sequenced within a study of T cell responses to AZD1222 COVID-19 vaccine. Turning to the study itself: Pooling of second doses given at about 4 or about 12 weeks was done. Findings and limits, study-wide: Clonal diversity was possibly underestimated, and white British individuals and females predominated among donors. After the peak T cell response, and only then, were repertoires sampled.

Measured with immunoSEQ multiplex PCR; TCRdb has only the in-frame clones, and not every one. This table holds some 150,000 clones, about 86% found once. With respect to this clone: Its antigen is undetermined.

The CDR3 contains 15 residues. CDR1 SGHDT and CDR2 YYEEEE come from the germline V gene. After removal of 2 bases from V and 2 bases from J, the junction contained 4 bases not matched to a gene. The sequencing here drew on peripheral blood, taken on day 0 of AZD1222 vaccination. This sequence originates from an adult in good health. The gene calls are TRBV5-6 and TRBJ2-5; 9 nucleotides match TRBD2. DNA for the CDR3: TGTGCCAGCAGCTTCAGGACTAGCGCACAAGAGACCCAGTACTTC. Translating gives CASSFRTSAQETQYF. Full variable domain (rest looked up from reference TRBV5-6 and TRBJ2-5): DAGVTQSPTHLIKTRGQQVTLRCSPKSGHDTVSWYQQALGQGPQFIFQYYEEEERQRGNFPDRFSGHQFPNYSSELNVNALLLGDSALYLCASSFRTSAQETQYFGPGTRLLVL.